The clone carrying this TCR beta chain was picked up a small number of times. Its antigen remains unidentified. The sample belongs to a study of beta chain features in type 1 diabetes. Study-level points and caveats: Cells with high TCR expression could be over-represented by cDNA sequencing. Within patients, naive, central memory and Treg TCRB repertoires seemed more similar than within healthy donors.

The CDR3 runs 12 residues. Trimming shortened V by 2 bases and J by 6 bases, and 10 bases separated the two germline ends. Germline assignment: CDR1 GTSNPN and CDR2 SVGIG (reference sequence). Expressed TCRB transcripts were sequenced, since all the RNA that had been isolated was reverse transcribed. The method was immunoSEQ multiplex PCR; TCRdb's version includes in-frame clones alone and lacks a portion of them. The sample contains 300,000 to 350,000 clones, about 18% of which appear only once. The sequence came from a woman aged 18-30 years in good health. Source material: naive CD4+ T cells from blood. The gene calls are TRBV30 and TRBJ1-1; the D gene is possibly TRBD1 (6 bases). The CDR3 DNA is TGTGCCTGGAGTCAGGGGACCCCTGAAGCTTTCTTT. Amino acids: CAWSQGTPEAFF.